This T cell receptor beta chain originates from a study of T cells after yellow fever vaccination (dated by TCRdb to between 2018 and 2020). Regarding the study in general: Libraries from fractions with low cell numbers were prepared with the SMART-Seq v4 Ultra Low Input RNA kit. Bulk TCR alpha and beta repertoires were sequenced longitudinally to track T-cell clones before and after primary and booster YFV17D yellow fever vaccination. Two healthy male donors made up the cohort, one aged 18 to 29 years and the other aged 30 to 40 years. Blood was drawn at multiple timepoints before and after primary and secondary immunization, with bulk PBMC replicates and cell subsets isolated. What the research found in general, with its limitations: Only a couple of donors were included in the study, so the extent to which the findings can be generalized is limited. Compared with the primary T-cell response, the secondary T-cell response was weaker but faster, peaking on day 5 rather than day 15. After the booster, most of the clones that had expanded following primary vaccination were detected again (just under 97% of CD4 and 85% to 90% of CD8), which suggests that memory was broadly maintained. A small fraction of clonotypes appeared in both the CD4 and CD8 compartments, likely as a result of convergent recombination. FACS-sorted repertoires could contain abundant contaminating clonotypes from the bulk population, so computational filtering was required.

The run used an Illumina NovaSeq 6000. TCR cDNA was synthesized by 5'RACE template switching, through which a universal primer site and unique molecular identifiers were introduced. Priming for cDNA synthesis came from both the TCR alpha and TCR beta constant segments. Library amplification involved two PCR steps, and the second step added sample barcodes and sequencing adapters. Sequencing of libraries was done on Illumina HiSeq 2500 (2x100 bp) or NovaSeq (2x150 bp). As for the original processing: MIGEC was used to demultiplex reads and collapse the reads into UMI consensus sequences, and MiXCR was used for V(D)J alignment. Using edgeR on replicate PBMC samples, clonotypes were called vaccine-responding if FDR was below 0.01 and the log2 fold change was above 5 up to day 15. CD4 or CD8 identity was assigned to each bulk clonotype according to whether the clonotype was present at higher abundance in the sequenced CD4 repertoire or the sequenced CD8 repertoire. TCRdb itself trimmed the public reads at Q25 with fastp, ran MiXCR and retained productive beta chains. For every CDR3 protein sequence, its rows merge into one entry that carries the most common genes and DNA. It is TCRdb's table, rather than the study itself, that gives the V and J calls and clone size. In this sample the table shows some 300,000 distinct CDR3 sequences, around 10% of which occur a single time. The biggest ten clones account for approximately 3% of the sample.

The label giving this sample's treatment or condition can be read as: live attenuated yellow fever vaccine strain. A standard Ficoll-Paque protocol was used to isolate PBMCs from peripheral blood. Dynabeads CD4 and CD8 positive selection kits were used to isolate the CD4 and CD8 T-cell fractions. RNA was extracted with TriZol from bulk PBMCs, CD4 and CD8 fractions, and dextramer-positive and dextramer-negative fractions. Details on this clonotype: Its antigen is still unknown. No quality values exist for individual bases; no much larger clone is one base distant.

For CDR1 and CDR2, the germline V gene lists SGHTA and FQGNSA. Cut back by 1 base and 7 bases, the V and J ends lie 11 bases apart. The CDR3 covers 15 residues, taking in both the cysteine and the phenylalanine. Of the read, only the CDR3 DNA is kept; its 45 bases are in frame from base 1. The receptor chain draws on TRBV7-2 and TRBJ1-6, with the D segment identity uncertain. The sequence derives from a young man who received the YFV17D yellow fever vaccine. The specimen comprised CD4+ T cells sorted from PBMCs, sampled 45 days after the yellow fever booster vaccination. The DNA sequence is TGTGCCAGCAGCTTAGTGGCGGGTGGAAATTCACCCCTCCACTTT. The resulting protein is CASSLVAGGNSPLHF.